This T cell receptor (beta chain) was retrieved from a study of shared clonotypes between healthy human individuals. Study as a whole: CD4 naive and memory got three plates each, CD8 naive two, CD8 memory one.

The input for sorted-subset replicate PCRs was around 200 ng DNA, tens of thousands of T cell genomes. Profiling relied on immunoSEQ multiplex PCR, and the TCRdb table lists in-frame clones only, not all of them. Of about 2.4 million clones in the sample, approximately 90% were seen once. CDR3 length equals 17 residues. J gave up 5 bases and V 6 bases, and 13 bases lay outside the gene matches. The germline CDR1 and CDR2 sequences are KGHSH and LQKENI. Study findings and constraints: A limitation of the genetic and exposure-history diversity represented arose from few donors.

Note on this clone: The antigen is undetermined.

The sequenced sample was naive CD4+ T cells sorted from blood. Regarding subset: CD45RA+ positively selected. V and J are TRBV18 and TRBJ2-5; 12 bases map to TRBD2. This clonotype was obtained from a man aged 18 to 29 in good health. CDR3 sequence reads: CASSRGTSGSGEETQYF. The CDR3 DNA follows: TGTGCCAGCTCCCGAGGGACTAGCGGGTCCGGCGAGGAGACCCAGTACTTC.